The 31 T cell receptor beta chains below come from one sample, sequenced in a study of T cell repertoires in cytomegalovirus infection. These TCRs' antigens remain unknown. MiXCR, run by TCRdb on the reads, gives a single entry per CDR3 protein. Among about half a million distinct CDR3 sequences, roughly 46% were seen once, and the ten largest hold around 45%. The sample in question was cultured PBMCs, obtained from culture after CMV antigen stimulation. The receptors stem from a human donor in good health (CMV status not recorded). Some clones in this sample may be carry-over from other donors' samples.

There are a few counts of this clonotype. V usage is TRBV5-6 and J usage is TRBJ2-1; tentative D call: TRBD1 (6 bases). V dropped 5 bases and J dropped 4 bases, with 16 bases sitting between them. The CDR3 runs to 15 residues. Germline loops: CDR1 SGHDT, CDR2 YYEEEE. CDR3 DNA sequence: TGTGCCAGCAGACCAGGGACAAACCCTTACAATGAGCAGTTCTTC. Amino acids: CASRPGTNPYNEQFF.

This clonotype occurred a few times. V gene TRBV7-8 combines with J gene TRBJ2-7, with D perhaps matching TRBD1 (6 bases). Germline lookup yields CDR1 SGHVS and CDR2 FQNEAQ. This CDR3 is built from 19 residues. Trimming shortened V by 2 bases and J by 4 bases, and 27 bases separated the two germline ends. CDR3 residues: CASSLFGSYVRDTSYEQYF. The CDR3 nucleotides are TGTGCCAGCAGCTTATTTGGCTCATACGTTCGGGACACCTCATACGAGCAGTACTTC. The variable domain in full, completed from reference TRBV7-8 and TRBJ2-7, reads GAGVSQSPRYKVAKRGQDVALRCDPISGHVSLFWYQQALGQGPEFLTYFQNEAQLDKSGLPSDRFFAERPEGSVSTLKIQRTQQEDSAVYLCASSLFGSYVRDTSYEQYFGPGTRLTVT.

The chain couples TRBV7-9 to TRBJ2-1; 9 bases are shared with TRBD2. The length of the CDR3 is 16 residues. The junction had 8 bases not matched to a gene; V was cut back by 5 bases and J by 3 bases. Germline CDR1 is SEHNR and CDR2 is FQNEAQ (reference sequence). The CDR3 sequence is CASSPRGSGGYNEQFF. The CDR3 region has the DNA TGTGCCAGCAGCCCCCGGGGTAGCGGGGGCTACAATGAGCAGTTCTTC.

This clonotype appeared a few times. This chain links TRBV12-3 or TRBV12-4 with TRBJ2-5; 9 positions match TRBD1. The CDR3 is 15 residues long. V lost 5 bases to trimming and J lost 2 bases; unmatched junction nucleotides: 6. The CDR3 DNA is TGTGCCAGCAGTGCCGCCGGGACAGGGCAAGAGACCCAGTACTTC. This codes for CASSAAGTGQETQYF.

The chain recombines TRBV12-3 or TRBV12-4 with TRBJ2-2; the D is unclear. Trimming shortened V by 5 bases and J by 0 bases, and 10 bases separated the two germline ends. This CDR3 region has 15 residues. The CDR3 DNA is TGTGCCAGCAGTCACCGGAAAGCGAACACCGGGGAGCTGTTTTTT. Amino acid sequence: CASSHRKANTGELFF.

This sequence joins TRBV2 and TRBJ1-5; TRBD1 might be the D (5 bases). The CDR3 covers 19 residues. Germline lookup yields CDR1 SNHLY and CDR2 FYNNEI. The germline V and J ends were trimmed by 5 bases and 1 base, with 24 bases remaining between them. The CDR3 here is CASSYNRGRSDMSNQPQHF. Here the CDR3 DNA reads TGTGCCAGCAGTTATAACCGGGGACGTAGCGATATGAGCAATCAGCCCCAGCATTTT.

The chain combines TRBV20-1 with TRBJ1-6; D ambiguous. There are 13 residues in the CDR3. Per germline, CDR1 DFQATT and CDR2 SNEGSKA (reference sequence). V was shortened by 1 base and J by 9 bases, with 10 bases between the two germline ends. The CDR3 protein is CSARVWDGSPLHF. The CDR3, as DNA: TGCAGTGCTAGAGTCTGGGATGGTTCACCCCTCCACTTT.

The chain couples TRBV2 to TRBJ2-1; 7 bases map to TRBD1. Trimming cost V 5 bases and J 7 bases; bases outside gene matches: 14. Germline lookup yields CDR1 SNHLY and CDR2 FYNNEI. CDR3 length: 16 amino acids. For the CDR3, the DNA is TGTGCCAGCAGTCGTGAGGGGGCGCCTATCTGGAATGAGCAGTTCTTC. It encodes CASSREGAPIWNEQFF.

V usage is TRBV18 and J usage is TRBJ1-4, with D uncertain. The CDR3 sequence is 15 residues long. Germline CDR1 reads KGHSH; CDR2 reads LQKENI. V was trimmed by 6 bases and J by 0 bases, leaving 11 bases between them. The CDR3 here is CASSQALATNEKLFF. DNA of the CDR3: TGTGCCAGCTCGCAAGCTCTTGCAACTAATGAAAAACTGTTTTTT.

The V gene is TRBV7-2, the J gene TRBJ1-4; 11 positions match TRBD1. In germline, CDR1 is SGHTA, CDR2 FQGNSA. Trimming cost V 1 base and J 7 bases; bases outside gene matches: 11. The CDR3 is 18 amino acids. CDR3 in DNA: TGTGCCAGCAGCTTAGGGGTGGGACAGGGGGGCGATGGTGAAAAACTGTTTTTT. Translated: CASSLGVGQGGDGEKLFF.

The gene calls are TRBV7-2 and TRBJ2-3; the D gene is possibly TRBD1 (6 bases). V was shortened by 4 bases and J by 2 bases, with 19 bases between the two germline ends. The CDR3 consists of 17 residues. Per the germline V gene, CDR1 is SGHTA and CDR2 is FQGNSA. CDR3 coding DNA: TGTGCCAGCAGCTCTGTATCCCTCAAGGGGGACACAGATACGCAGTATTTT. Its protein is CASSSVSLKGDTDTQYF.

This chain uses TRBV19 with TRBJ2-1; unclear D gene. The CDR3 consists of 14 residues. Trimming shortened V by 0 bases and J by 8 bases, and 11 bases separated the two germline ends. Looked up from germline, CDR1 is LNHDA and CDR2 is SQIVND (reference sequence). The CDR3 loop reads CASSIDWGLDEQFF. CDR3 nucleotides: TGTGCCAGTAGTATAGATTGGGGTCTCGATGAGCAGTTCTTC.

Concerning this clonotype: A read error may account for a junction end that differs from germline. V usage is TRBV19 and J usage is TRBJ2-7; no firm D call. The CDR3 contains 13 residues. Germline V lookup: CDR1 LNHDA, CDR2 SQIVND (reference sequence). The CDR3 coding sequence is TGTGCCAGTAGTCCTGAATTGGGGTACGGGCAGTACTTC. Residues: CASSPELGYGQYF. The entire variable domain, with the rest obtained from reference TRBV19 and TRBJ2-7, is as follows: DGGITQSPKYLFRKEGQNVTLSCEQNLNHDAMYWYRQDPGQGLRLIYYSQIVNDFQKGDIAEGYSVSREKKESFPLTVTSAQKNPTAFYLCASSPELGYGQYFGPGTRLTVT.

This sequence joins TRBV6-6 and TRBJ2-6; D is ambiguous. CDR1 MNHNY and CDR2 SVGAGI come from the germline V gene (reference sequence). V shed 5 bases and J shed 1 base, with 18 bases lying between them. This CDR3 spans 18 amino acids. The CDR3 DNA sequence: TGTGCCAGCAGTGGTACGATTAACCGGAATTCTGGGGCCAACGTCCTGACTTTC. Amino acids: CASSGTINRNSGANVLTF.

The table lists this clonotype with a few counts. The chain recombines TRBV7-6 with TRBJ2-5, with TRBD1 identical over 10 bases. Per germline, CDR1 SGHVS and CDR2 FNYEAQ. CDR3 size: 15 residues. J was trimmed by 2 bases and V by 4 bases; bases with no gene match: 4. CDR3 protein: CASSSRDRGQETQYF. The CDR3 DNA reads TGTGCCAGCAGCTCAAGGGACAGGGGACAAGAGACCCAGTACTTC.

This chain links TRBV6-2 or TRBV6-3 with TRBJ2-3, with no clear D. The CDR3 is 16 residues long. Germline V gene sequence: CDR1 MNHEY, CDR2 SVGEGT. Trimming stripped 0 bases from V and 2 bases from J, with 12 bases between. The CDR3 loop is CASSYSKGHPTDTQYF. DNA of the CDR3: TGTGCCAGCAGTTACTCGAAGGGTCACCCCACAGATACGCAGTATTTT.

CDR3 residues: CASSITSGGRTDTQYF. CDR3 nucleotide sequence: TGTGCCAGCAGCATTACTAGCGGGGGACGCACAGATACGCAGTATTTT. The rearrangement joins TRBV7-2 to TRBJ2-3; 11 bases line up with TRBD2. The germline CDR1 and CDR2 sequences are SGHTA and FQGNSA. V shed 5 bases and J 1 base; nucleotides not matched to a gene: 5. This CDR3 is built from 16 residues.

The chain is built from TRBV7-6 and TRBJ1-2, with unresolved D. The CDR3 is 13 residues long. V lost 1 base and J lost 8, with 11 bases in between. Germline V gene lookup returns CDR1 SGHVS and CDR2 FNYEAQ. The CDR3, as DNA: TGTGCCAGCAGCTTAGTATCTGGTGGCGGCTACACCTTC. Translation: CASSLVSGGGYTF. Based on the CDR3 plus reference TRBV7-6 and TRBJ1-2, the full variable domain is GAGVSQSPRYKVTKRGQDVALRCDPISGHVSLYWYRQALGQGPEFLTYFNYEAQQDKSGLPNDRFSAERPEGSISTLTIQRTEQRDSAMYRCASSLVSGGGYTFGSGTRLTVV.

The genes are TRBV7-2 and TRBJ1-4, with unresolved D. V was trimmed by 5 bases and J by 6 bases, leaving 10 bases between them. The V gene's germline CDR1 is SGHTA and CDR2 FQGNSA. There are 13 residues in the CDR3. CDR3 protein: CASSPGRYEKLFF. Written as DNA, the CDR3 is TGTGCCAGCAGCCCCGGGAGATATGAAAAACTGTTTTTT.

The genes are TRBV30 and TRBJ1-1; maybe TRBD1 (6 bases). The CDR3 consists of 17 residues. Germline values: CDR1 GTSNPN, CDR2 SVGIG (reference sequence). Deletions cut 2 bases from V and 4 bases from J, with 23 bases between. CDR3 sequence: CAWSRRGQGARGTEAFF. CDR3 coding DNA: TGTGCCTGGAGTCGCCGTGGACAAGGGGCCAGGGGCACTGAAGCTTTCTTT.

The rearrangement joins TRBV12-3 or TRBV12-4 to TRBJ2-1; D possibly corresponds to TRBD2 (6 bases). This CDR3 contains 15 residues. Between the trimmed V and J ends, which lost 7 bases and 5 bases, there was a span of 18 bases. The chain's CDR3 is CASTPFGGNNNEQFF. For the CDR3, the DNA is TGTGCCAGCACCCCATTCGGGGGAAACAACAATGAGCAGTTCTTC.

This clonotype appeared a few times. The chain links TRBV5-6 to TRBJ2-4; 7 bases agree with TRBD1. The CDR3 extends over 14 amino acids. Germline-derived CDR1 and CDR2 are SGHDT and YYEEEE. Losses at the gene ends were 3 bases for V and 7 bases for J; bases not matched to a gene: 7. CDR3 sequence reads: CASSSHRGPNIQYF. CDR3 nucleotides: TGTGCCAGCAGCTCCCACAGGGGACCGAACATTCAGTACTTC.

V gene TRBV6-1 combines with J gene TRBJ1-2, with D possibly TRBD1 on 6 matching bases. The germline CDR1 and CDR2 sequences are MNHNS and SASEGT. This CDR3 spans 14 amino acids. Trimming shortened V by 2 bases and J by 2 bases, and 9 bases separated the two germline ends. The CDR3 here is CASSEIRGNYGYTF. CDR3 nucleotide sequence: TGTGCCAGCAGTGAAATCAGGGGAAACTATGGCTACACCTTC.

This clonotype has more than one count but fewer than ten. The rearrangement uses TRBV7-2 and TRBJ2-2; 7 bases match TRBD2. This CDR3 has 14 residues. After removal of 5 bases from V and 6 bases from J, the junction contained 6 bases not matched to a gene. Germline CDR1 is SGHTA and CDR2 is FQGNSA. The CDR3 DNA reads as TGTGCCAGCAGCGATAGACTAGCACCCGGGGAGCTGTTTTTT. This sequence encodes CASSDRLAPGELFF. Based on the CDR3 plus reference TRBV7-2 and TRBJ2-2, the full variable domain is GAGVSQSPSNKVTEKGKDVELRCDPISGHTALYWYRQSLGQGLEFLIYFQGNSAPDKSGLPSDRFSAERTGGSVSTLTIQRTQQEDSAVYLCASSDRLAPGELFFGEGSRLTVL.

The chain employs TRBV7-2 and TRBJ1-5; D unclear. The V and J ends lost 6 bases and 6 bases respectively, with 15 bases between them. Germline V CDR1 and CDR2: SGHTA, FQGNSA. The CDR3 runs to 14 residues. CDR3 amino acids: CASSSVVAGQPQHF. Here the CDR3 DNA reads TGTGCCAGCAGTTCAGTGGTAGCTGGTCAGCCCCAGCATTTT.

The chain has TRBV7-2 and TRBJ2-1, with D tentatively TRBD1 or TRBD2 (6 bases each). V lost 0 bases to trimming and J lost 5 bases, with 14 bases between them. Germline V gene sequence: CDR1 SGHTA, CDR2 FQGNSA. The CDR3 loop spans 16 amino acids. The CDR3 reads CASSLAPGALNNEQFF. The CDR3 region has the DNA TGTGCCAGCAGCTTAGCTCCGGGGGCTCTAAACAATGAGCAGTTCTTC.

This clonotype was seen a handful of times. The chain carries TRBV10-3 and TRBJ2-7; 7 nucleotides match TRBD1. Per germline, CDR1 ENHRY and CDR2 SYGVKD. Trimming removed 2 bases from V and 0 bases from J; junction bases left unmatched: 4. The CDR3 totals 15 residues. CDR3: CAISEKDRSSYEQYF. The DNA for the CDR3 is TGTGCCATCAGTGAGAAGGACAGGAGCTCCTACGAGCAGTACTTC.

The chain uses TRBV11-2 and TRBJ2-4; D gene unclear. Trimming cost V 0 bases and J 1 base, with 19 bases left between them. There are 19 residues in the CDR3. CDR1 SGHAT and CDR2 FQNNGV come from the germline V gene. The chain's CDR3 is CASSLDPLKNPWAKNIQYF. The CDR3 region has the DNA TGTGCCAGCAGCTTAGATCCGCTGAAGAACCCTTGGGCCAAAAACATTCAGTACTTC.

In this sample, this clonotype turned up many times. The CDR3 here is CASSPPGGYEQYF. The CDR3 DNA reads TGTGCCAGCAGTCCCCCCGGGGGGTACGAGCAGTACTTC. The chain has TRBV6-1 and TRBJ2-7; TRBD2 aligns across 7 bases. CDR1 is MNHNS, CDR2 SASEGT, per germline. The CDR3 runs to 13 residues. The V and J ends lost 5 bases and 4 bases, in that order; junction bases with no gene match: 5.

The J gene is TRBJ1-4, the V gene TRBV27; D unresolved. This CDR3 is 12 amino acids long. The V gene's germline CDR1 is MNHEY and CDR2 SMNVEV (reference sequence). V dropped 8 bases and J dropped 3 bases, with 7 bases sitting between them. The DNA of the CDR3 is TGTGCCAGCGCCGGGGCTAATGAAAAACTGTTTTTT. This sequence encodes CASAGANEKLFF.

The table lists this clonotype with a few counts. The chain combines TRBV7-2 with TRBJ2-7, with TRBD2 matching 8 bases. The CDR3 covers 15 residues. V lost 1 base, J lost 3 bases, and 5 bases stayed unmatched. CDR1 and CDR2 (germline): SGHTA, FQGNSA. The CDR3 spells CASSLVGLGGYEQYF. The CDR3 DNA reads TGTGCCAGCAGCTTAGTGGGACTAGGGGGCTACGAGCAGTACTTC.